The T cell receptor beta chain under discussion was sequenced for a study of breast tumors, draining lymph nodes, adjacent tissues. This clonotype was counted at least ten times. Antigen specificity is unknown. A much larger clone lies a single base off, so this may be a read error. MiXCR, applied by TCRdb to the multiplex PCR reads, yields one record per CDR3 protein. The data contain some 16,000 distinct CDR3 sequences, around 50% of them singletons. Overall study results and limits: Tumors had less TCR diversity than lymph nodes, more than nontumor tissue. Findings are consistent with lymph node origin and intratumoral expansion of most tumor T cells. Tumor and nontumor repertoires were significantly more similar in luminal-like than in basal-like breast cancer.

There are 14 residues in the CDR3. The germline V gene encodes CDR1 SGHTS and CDR2 YDEGEE. The junction had 3 bases not matched to a gene; V was cut back by 4 bases and J by 2 bases. The TCR originated in a female donor with breast cancer. Some clones in this sample may be carry-over from other donors' samples. The chain employs TRBV5-8 and TRBJ2-5; 9 bases match TRBD1. What was sequenced was tumor-adjacent breast tissue. The DNA for the CDR3 is TGTGCCAGCAGCAGGGACAGGGCGCAAGAGACCCAGTACTTC. This gives the protein CASSRDRAQETQYF.